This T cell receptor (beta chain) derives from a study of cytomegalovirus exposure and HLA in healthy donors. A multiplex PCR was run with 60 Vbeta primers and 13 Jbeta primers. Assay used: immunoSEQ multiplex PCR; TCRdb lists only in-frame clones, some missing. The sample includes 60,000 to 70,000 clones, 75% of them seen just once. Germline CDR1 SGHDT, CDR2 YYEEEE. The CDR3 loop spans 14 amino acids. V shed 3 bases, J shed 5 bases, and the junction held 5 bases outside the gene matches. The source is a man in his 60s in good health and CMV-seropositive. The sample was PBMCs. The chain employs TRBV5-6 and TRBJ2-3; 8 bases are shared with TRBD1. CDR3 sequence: CASSWRTGKDTQYF. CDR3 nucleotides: TGTGCCAGCAGCTGGCGGACAGGGAAAGATACGCAGTATTTT.